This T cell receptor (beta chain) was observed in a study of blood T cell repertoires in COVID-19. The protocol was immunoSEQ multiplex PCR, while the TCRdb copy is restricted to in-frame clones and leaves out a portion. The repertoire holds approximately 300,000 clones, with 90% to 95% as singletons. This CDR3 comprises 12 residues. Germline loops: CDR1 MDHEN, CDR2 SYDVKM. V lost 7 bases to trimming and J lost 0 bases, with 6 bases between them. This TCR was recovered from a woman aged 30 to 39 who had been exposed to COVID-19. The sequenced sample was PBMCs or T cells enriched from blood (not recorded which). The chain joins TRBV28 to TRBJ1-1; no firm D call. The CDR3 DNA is TGTGCCAGCAACAGTGTGAACACTGAAGCTTTCTTT. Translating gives CASNSVNTEAFF.